This TCR beta chain is from a study of T cells in tuberculosis. Study-level information: Within 7 days of starting treatment, or before, PBMC were stored. Study-wide findings and caveats: Active tuberculosis patients had shorter CDR3-alpha; the beta difference was nonsignificant.

This sample's time point: new active TB diagnosis, blood taken before or within 7 days of starting treatment. Tuberculosis was confirmed by positive sputum smear and/or M. tuberculosis culture. Unsorted cryopreserved PBMC were sequenced, averaging about 92,000 T cells per clinical donor. Sequencing used immunoSEQ multiplex PCR; TCRdb keeps in-frame clones, though not all of them. The sample consists of about 40,000 clones, 94% of them appearing once. Trimming removed 4 bases from V and 13 bases from J; junction bases left unmatched: 9. Germline V gene data show CDR1 as SGHDN and CDR2 as FVKESK. The CDR3 runs to 15 residues. Regarding this clone: Its specificity is unknown.

The chain employs TRBV14 and TRBJ2-4; TRBD2 agrees at 14 bases. The sample was PBMCs, taken at tuberculosis diagnosis. This TCR was sampled from an adult with tuberculosis. CDR3 amino acids: CASSPRWTSGGLQYF. The CDR3 DNA is TGTGCCAGCAGCCCCCGGTGGACTAGCGGGGGGCTACAGTACTTC.